These 9 T cell receptor beta chains were all obtained from the same sample, sequenced in a study of human T cells and chemical hapten exposure. TCRdb processed the RACE reads anew with MiXCR; each CDR3 protein has one entry. This sample has around 380,000 distinct CDR3 sequences, with around 5% found just once. Indicated time point: patch test 1, 2 weeks after DPC sensitization. As to treatment: therapeutic diphenylcyclopropenone sensitization with weekly scalp DPC. The material was whole blood, obtained in connection with sensitization to the hapten diphenylcyclopropenone (DPC). All receptors come from a woman in her forties or fifties with alopecia areata. Some clones in this sample may be carry-over from other donors' samples.

The rearrangement uses TRBV29-1 and TRBJ2-2; D is unclear. V gave up 4 bases and J gave up 8 bases, with 11 bases separating them. Looked up from germline, CDR1 is SQVTM and CDR2 is ANQGSEA. The CDR3 consists of 12 residues. The CDR3 region is CSVVIGQGELFF. DNA of the CDR3: TGCAGCGTTGTTATTGGTCAGGGGGAGCTGTTTTTT.

The genes are TRBV11-2 and TRBJ1-2, with D maybe TRBD1 (5 bases). Trimming removed 1 base from V and 8 bases from J, with 20 bases in between. Germline-derived CDR1 and CDR2 are SGHAT and FQNNGV. There are 16 residues in the CDR3. The CDR3 reads CASSLGEGQGWSGYTF. The CDR3 DNA is TGTGCCAGCAGCTTAGGGGAGGGGCAGGGATGGTCGGGCTACACCTTC.

The rearrangement joins TRBV9 to TRBJ2-1, with 7 bases matching TRBD1. The germline V gene has CDR1 SGDLS and CDR2 YYNGEE. This CDR3 spans 16 amino acids. V shed 4 bases, J shed 8 bases, and the junction held 15 bases outside the gene matches. The CDR3 is CASSPRQGKAKDEQFF. CDR3 coding DNA: TGTGCCAGCAGCCCAAGACAGGGTAAGGCAAAGGATGAGCAGTTCTTC.

This clonotype was detected only a few times. The chain is built from TRBV29-1 and TRBJ2-1; D perhaps matches TRBD1 (6 bases). Trimming shortened V by 4 bases and J by 5 bases, and 12 bases separated the two germline ends. CDR1 SQVTM and CDR2 ANQGSEA come from the germline V gene. CDR3 size: 13 residues. The CDR3 region is CSVVVRDNNEQFF. For the CDR3, the DNA is TGCAGCGTTGTCGTCCGGGACAACAATGAGCAGTTCTTC.

This clonotype was found many times. This chain joins TRBV11-2 and TRBJ2-7; D ambiguous. The CDR3 contains 10 residues. The germline V gene encodes CDR1 SGHAT and CDR2 FQNNGV. The V end lost 5 bases, the J end lost 3 bases, and 2 bases lay between the germline ends. The CDR3 protein is CASSNYEQYF. The CDR3 nucleotides read TGTGCCAGCAGCAACTACGAGCAGTACTTC. Using reference TRBV11-2 and TRBJ2-7 for the parts outside the CDR3, the full variable domain is EAGVAQSPRYKIIEKRQSVAFWCNPISGHATLYWYQQILGQGPKLLIQFQNNGVVDDSQLPKDRFSAERLKGVDSTLKIQPAKLEDSAVYLCASSNYEQYFGPGTRLTVT.

The chain carries TRBV20-1 and TRBJ2-5; 7 bases are a match to TRBD1. With 5 bases clipped from V and 1 base from J, the junction kept 10 bases outside the gene matches. The CDR3 loop spans 15 amino acids. CDR1 DFQATT and CDR2 SNEGSKA come from the germline V gene (reference sequence). CDR3 loop: CSAVLTGAVQETQYF. For the CDR3, the DNA is TGCAGTGCTGTCCTTACAGGGGCCGTCCAAGAGACCCAGTACTTC.

This clonotype showed up many times. J is TRBJ1-4 and V is TRBV7-9; D ambiguous. The CDR3 length is 13 residues. V was cut by 8 bases and J by 2 bases, with 9 bases left in between. Germline-derived CDR1 and CDR2 are SEHNR and FQNEAQ (reference sequence). DNA for the CDR3: TGTGCCAGCGGGCAGGTCACTAATGAAAAACTGTTTTTT. Residues: CASGQVTNEKLFF.

This clonotype was seen many times. The chain is built from TRBV27 and TRBJ2-1; TRBD2 aligns across 15 bases. Trimming took 4 bases from V and 7 from J; bases not matched to a gene: 5. The CDR3 is 16 amino acids. Germline V gene data show CDR1 as MNHEY and CDR2 as SMNVEV (reference sequence). The CDR3 spells CASSSWTSGRGNEQFF. The CDR3 DNA is TGTGCCAGCAGTTCCTGGACTAGCGGGAGGGGGAATGAGCAGTTCTTC.

This clonotype was detected only a few times. CDR3 residues: CSAQSGRASGELFF. The CDR3 bases are TGCAGCGCTCAGAGCGGGAGGGCCTCCGGGGAGCTGTTTTTT. The chain links TRBV29-1 to TRBJ2-2, with TRBD2 matching over 10 bases. This CDR3 comprises 14 residues. Trimming took 7 bases from V and 6 from J; bases not matched to a gene: 8. Germline lookup yields CDR1 SQVTM and CDR2 ANQGSEA.